This T cell receptor (beta chain) was profiled in a study of cytomegalovirus exposure and HLA in healthy donors. Study-wide points: One later analysis reportedly identified an Asian-associated ancestry cluster that showed fewer N-insertions than the approximately 710-donor mean. In a later analysis, at a false discovery rate of 0.05, 15,000 to 20,000 TCR beta sequences matched HLA alleles.

The PCR had 60 Vbeta and 13 Jbeta primers. Sequencing was performed with immunoSEQ multiplex PCR; in TCRdb, only in-frame clones are kept and a portion is missing. The sample shows approximately 74,000 clones, approximately 80% of them seen only once. V lost 0 bases, J lost 0 bases, and 8 bases lay in between. CDR3 length: 15 amino acids. Germline V gives CDR1 MNHNS, CDR2 SASEGT. Notes on this clone: What it binds is unknown.

Material: PBMCs. The chain joins TRBV6-1 to TRBJ1-2, with D possibly being TRBD1 (6 bases). The TCR sequence derives from a woman aged 25 to 39 in good health and CMV-seronegative. The chain's CDR3 is CASSEASGANYGYTF. The CDR3 DNA reads TGTGCCAGCAGTGAAGCATCAGGGGCTAACTATGGCTACACCTTC.